This T cell receptor beta chain appears in the sequencing data of a study of T cell responses to AZD1222 COVID-19 vaccine. The CDR3 is 14 residues long. Germline assignment: CDR1 SGHKS and CDR2 YYEKEE (reference sequence). V dropped 4 bases and J dropped 2; count of bases not matched to a gene: 3. Measured with immunoSEQ multiplex PCR; TCRdb has only the in-frame clones, and not every one. The repertoire holds about 68,000 clones, 88% seen once, with roughly 8.3% in the top ten. The chain uses TRBV5-5 and TRBJ2-3; 8 bases match TRBD1. This TCR came from an adult in good health. The material was peripheral blood, obtained on day 0 of AZD1222 vaccination. The CDR3 region has the DNA TGTGCCAGCAGCCCGGGACAGGCCACAGATACGCAGTATTTT. Its translation: CASSPGQATDTQYF.